The 10 T cell receptor beta chains below come from one sample, sequenced in a study of preoperative IRX-2 immunotherapy in early breast cancer. Clones were read by immunoSEQ multiplex PCR, and TCRdb kept only the in-frame ones, dropping some. The profile shows roughly 43,000 clones, approximately 94% of them singletons. Treatment meaning: preoperative locoregional IRX-2 cytokine immunotherapy. The specimen was tumor tissue, collected after IRX-2 immunotherapy. The origin of the receptors is a human donor with breast cancer.

This rearrangement joins TRBV10-2 to TRBJ2-3; the match to TRBD2 covers 14 bases. Germline V lookup: CDR1 WSHSY, CDR2 SAAADI. With 6 bases clipped from V and 0 bases from J, the junction kept 14 bases outside the gene matches. There are 20 residues in the CDR3. CDR3 DNA sequence: TGCGCCAGCAGACTCCCGACTAGCGGGGGGGGCCCAGCTAGCACAGATACGCAGTATTTT. Its translation: CASRLPTSGGGPASTDTQYF.

V and J are TRBV7-2 and TRBJ1-4, with D tentatively TRBD1 (5 bases). Between the trimmed V and J ends, which lost 1 base and 8 bases, there was a span of 20 bases. CDR3 size: 17 residues. Per the germline V gene, CDR1 is SGHTA and CDR2 is FQGNSA. CDR3 bases: TGTGCCAGCAGCTTAGGTCTGGCAGGGCAATATTTGGAAAAACTGTTTTTT. Its translation: CASSLGLAGQYLEKLFF.

The J gene is TRBJ2-2, the V gene TRBV10-3; TRBD2 matches 11 bases. The CDR3 runs 18 residues. Germline CDR1 ENHRY, CDR2 SYGVKD. V dropped 4 bases and J dropped 3; count of bases not matched to a gene: 10. The CDR3, as DNA: TGTGCCATCAGTGGCCCAAAACTAGCGGGGGTTGACACCGGGGAGCTGTTTTTT. This encodes CAISGPKLAGVDTGELFF.

This rearrangement joins TRBV7-9 to TRBJ2-1; perhaps TRBD1 as D (6 bases). Trimming cost V 5 bases and J 6 bases, with 23 bases left between them. Germline CDR1 and CDR2: SEHNR and FQNEAQ (reference sequence). This CDR3 has 17 amino acids. The CDR3: CASSRIPGHDRTNEQFF. For the CDR3, the DNA is TGTGCCAGCAGCCGCATCCCAGGGCATGACAGGACCAATGAGCAGTTCTTC.

The genes are TRBV6-6 and TRBJ1-5; no clear D gene. Germline CDR1 reads MNHNY; CDR2 reads SVGAGI (reference sequence). The V end lost 2 bases, the J end lost 7 bases, and 9 bases lay between the germline ends. The CDR3 is 13 amino acids. CDR3 DNA sequence: TGTGCCAGCAGTTACCGGGGTAACCAGCCCCAGCATTTT. Its protein is CASSYRGNQPQHF.

The chain links TRBV4-1 to TRBJ1-3; D may be TRBD1 (6 bases). Germline loops: CDR1 MGHRA, CDR2 YSYEKL. CDR3 length equals 14 residues. The V gene lost 1 base and the J gene lost 4 bases, with 8 bases spanning the gap. In DNA form, the CDR3 reads TGCGCCAGCAGCCAAGTTGGACAGGGAAACACCATATATTTT. It specifies CASSQVGQGNTIYF.

The chain recombines TRBV4-1 with TRBJ2-3; possible D gene TRBD2, 5 bases. The germline V gene has CDR1 MGHRA and CDR2 YSYEKL. There are 16 residues in the CDR3. Trimming removed 4 bases from V and 2 bases from J, with 16 bases in between. The CDR3 loop is CASSPLGADFTDTQYF. CDR3 nucleotide sequence: TGCGCCAGCAGCCCCCTGGGAGCGGACTTCACAGATACGCAGTATTTT.

V gene TRBV7-1 combines with J gene TRBJ1-4; D not resolved. TRBV7-1 belongs to the ORF category, with a function that is uncertain. V lost 7 bases, J lost 0 bases, and 6 bases lay in between. CDR3 size: 13 residues. Here the CDR3 DNA reads TGTGCCAGCACCATATCAACTAATGAAAAACTGTTTTTT. As protein: CASTISTNEKLFF.

V and J are TRBV14 and TRBJ2-7, with 7 bases aligning to TRBD1. The CDR3 is 16 residues long. V gave up 8 bases and J gave up 2 bases; unmatched junction bases: 15. Germline V gene lookup returns CDR1 SGHDN and CDR2 FVKESK. CDR3 in amino acids: CASPPPPNRGPYEQYF. CDR3 in DNA: TGTGCCAGCCCACCTCCCCCGAACAGGGGACCCTACGAGCAGTACTTC.

The chain links TRBV5-1 to TRBJ1-4; TRBD1 is a possible D gene (5 bases). V lost 2 bases and J lost 8, with 16 bases in between. The germline gives CDR1 SGHRS, CDR2 YFSETQ. The CDR3 length is 15 residues. The CDR3 is CASSFYSGAREKLFF. The CDR3 nucleotides read TGCGCCAGCAGCTTTTATAGCGGGGCAAGAGAAAAACTGTTTTTT. Supplemented by reference TRBV5-1 and TRBJ1-4, the full variable domain reads KAGVTQTPRYLIKTRGQQVTLSCSPISGHRSVSWYQQTPGQGLQFLFEYFSETQRNKGNFPGRFSGRQFSNSRSEMNVSTLELGDSALYLCASSFYSGAREKLFFGSGTQLSVL.